This is a list of T cell receptor beta chains from one sample in a study of vaccination effects on CD4 cells after COVID-19. Libraries were prepared by immunoSEQ multiplex PCR; TCRdb keeps only in-frame clonotypes and omits some of them. The sample carries around 45,000 clones, around 78% recorded once. What these receptors recognize is not known. The material was CD4+ T cells from PBMCs cultured with SARS-CoV-2 spike peptides, obtained before COVID-19 vaccination. These receptors were obtained from a human donor who received a COVID-19 vaccine. CDR3s include the opening cysteine and the closing phenylalanine or tryptophan.

j_gene | v_gene | len | CDR3aa
TRBJ2-3 | TRBV19 | 15 | CASSTRSGVTDTQYF
TRBJ1-3 | TRBV7-8 | 15 | CASSYTGSSGNTIYF
TRBJ1-3 | TRBV3-1/TRBV3-2 | 14 | CASSHGGSGNTIYF
TRBJ2-5 | TRBV29-1 | 14 | CSVARLGGKETQYF
TRBJ1-4 | TRBV9 | 13 | CASSVGFNEKLFF
TRBJ1-1 | TRBV12-3/TRBV12-4 | 13 | CASSRQGNTEAFF
TRBJ2-3 | TRBV27 | 15 | CASSSSRGVTDTQYF
TRBJ2-1 | TRBV6-1 | 16 | CASSGMGQGPYNEQFF
TRBJ1-5 | TRBV2 | 13 | CATKTRLNQPQHF
TRBJ1-6 | TRBV19 | 15 | CASSMGHSADSPLHF
TRBJ1-5 | TRBV28 | 17 | CASSLFGIRESNQPQHF
TRBJ2-3 | TRBV5-1 | 16 | CASSLLGGGGTDTQYF
TRBJ1-5 | TRBV15 | 15 | CATSRDQGGKEPQHF
TRBJ1-1 | TRBV10-1 | 11 | CASKADRRAFF
TRBJ1-2 | TRBV5-4 | 13 | CASSATTGGGYTF
TRBJ1-2 | TRBV20-1 | 13 | CSASLIGLYGYTF
TRBJ2-3 | TRBV20-1 | 12 | CSASPNTDTQYF
TRBJ2-1 | TRBV7-9 | 10 | CASSEGEQFF
TRBJ2-3 | TRBV10-2 | 14 | CASSRAGGSDTQYF
TRBJ1-2 | TRBV24-1 | 14 | CATSDRGINYGYTF
TRBJ2-3 | TRBV24-1 | 16 | CATSVGRGGLADTQYF
TRBJ1-2 | TRBV12-3/TRBV12-4 | 12 | CASRDSSYGYTF
TRBJ2-1 | TRBV10-3 | 14 | CAIREAGGPDEQFF
TRBJ2-2 | TRBV2 | 13 | CASSEGGTGELFF
TRBJ1-6 | TRBV7-2 | 15 | CASSFETGGGSPLHF
TRBJ2-1 | TRBV29-1 | 14 | CSVDLRGAYNEQFF
TRBJ1-3 | TRBV28 | 15 | CAIGSGRVSGNTIYF
TRBJ2-1 | TRBV7-2 | 15 | CASSWTSGVVTEQFF
TRBJ2-5 | TRBV2 | 14 | CATHRTRGQETQYF
TRBJ1-5 | TRBV18 | 17 | CASSPLGGQGGDQPQHF
TRBJ1-6 | TRBV19 | 14 | CASNPGTEYSPLHF
TRBJ2-5 | TRBV28 | 15 | CASSAAGDLKETQYF
TRBJ1-2 | TRBV19 | 11 | CASRYRDGYTF
TRBJ1-2 | TRBV6-1 | 14 | CASSEVRRVEGYTF
TRBJ1-1 | TRBV2 | 13 | CASSRQGSTEAFF
TRBJ1-3 | TRBV29-1 | 14 | CSVVRTDSGNTIYF
TRBJ2-3 | TRBV4-1 | 13 | CASSQTGPDTQYF
TRBJ2-1 | TRBV19 | 17 | CASSPGTSGGIYNEQFF
TRBJ1-6 | TRBV9 | 18 | CASSVAGANKGADSPLHF
TRBJ1-1 | TRBV5-1 | 14 | CASSFKGADTEAFF
TRBJ1-1 | TRBV3-1/TRBV3-2 | 14 | CASSQGLVNTEAFF
TRBJ2-5 | TRBV5-1 | 11 | CASRLQETQYF
TRBJ1-6 | TRBV5-4 | 14 | CASSFGKTNSPLHF